This T cell receptor beta chain was recorded in a study of CD8 T cells in Susac syndrome. The RNA input was roughly 0.45 to 1 ug, and it was reverse transcribed with random hexamers. Amplification of the TCR beta CDR3 was carried out by immunoSEQ multiplex PCR, which spanned a total of 54 Vbeta and 13 Jbeta segments. MiXCR, run by TCRdb on the immunoSEQ multiplex PCR reads, gives a single entry per CDR3 protein. The sample shows approximately 120,000 distinct CDR3 sequences, 85% to 95% of them seen only once. Controls were drawn from healthy donors and were matched for age and sex. Negative magnetic isolation gave CD8+ and CD4+ cells; FACS enriched CD8+ TEMRA. V trimming: 3 bases; J trimming: 6 bases; junction bases outside the gene matches: 7. The CDR3 sequence is 13 residues long. The germline gives CDR1 DFQATT, CDR2 SNEGSKA (reference sequence).

The chain joins TRBV20-1 to TRBJ2-7; 8 nucleotides line up with TRBD1. This receptor was obtained from a human donor in good health. The specimen was CD8+ T cells from PBMCs. The CDR3 DNA reads as TGCAGTGCTAGGGGACAGGTTTTCGGCGAGCAGTACTTC. Its translation: CSARGQVFGEQYF.